These T cell receptor beta chains were read from a single sample in a study of shared clonotypes between healthy human individuals. Profiling relied on immunoSEQ multiplex PCR, and the TCRdb table lists in-frame clones only, not all of them. The table includes some 2 million clones, about 95% detected once. The sample taken for sequencing was naive CD8+ T cells sorted from blood. Source of these receptors: a man in his late teens or twenties in good health. CDR3s include the opening cysteine and the closing phenylalanine or tryptophan. Each record gives: clone size, J gene, V gene, D gene, CDR3 DNA, CDR3 protein. D genes are given only for firm matches. Clone size is shown for a subset of rows, as once, few, many or a class of expanded clone.

abundance: .
j_gene: TRBJ2-3
v_gene: TRBV27
d_gene: .
CDR3nt: TGTGCCAGCAGTCCCCTATTACAGGGAACAGATACGCAGTATTTT
CDR3aa: CASSPLLQGTDTQYF

abundance: .
j_gene: TRBJ1-4
v_gene: TRBV5-1
d_gene: TRBD1
CDR3nt: TGCGCCAGCAGCTCGGGACAGTGGTTAAATGAAAAACTGTTTTTT
CDR3aa: CASSSGQWLNEKLFF

abundance: few
j_gene: TRBJ2-5
v_gene: TRBV5-4
d_gene: .
CDR3nt: TGTGCCAGCAGCGGGGAGGAGGACCAGTACTTC
CDR3aa: CASSGEEDQYF

abundance: .
j_gene: TRBJ2-5
v_gene: TRBV6-4
d_gene: .
CDR3nt: TGTGCCAGCAGAGTTTTCGTACAAGAGACCCAGTACTTC
CDR3aa: CASRVFVQETQYF

abundance: .
j_gene: TRBJ1-2
v_gene: TRBV18
d_gene: .
CDR3nt: TGTGCCAGCTCACCCCTTTTCAATCCGTTCGATCCTAACTATGGCTACACCTTC
CDR3aa: CASSPLFNPFDPNYGYTF

abundance: once
j_gene: TRBJ2-2
v_gene: TRBV27
d_gene: .
CDR3nt: TGTGCCAGCAGCCCTGGGACCCCCAGCGGAGCCGGGGAGCTGTTTTTT
CDR3aa: CASSPGTPSGAGELFF

abundance: .
j_gene: TRBJ2-7
v_gene: TRBV29-1
d_gene: .
CDR3nt: TGCAGCGTTGTCCCGGCAGGTTCCTACGAGCAGTACTTC
CDR3aa: CSVVPAGSYEQYF

abundance: .
j_gene: TRBJ1-2
v_gene: TRBV28
d_gene: TRBD1
CDR3nt: TGTGCCAGCAGTACCGGGACAGCTAACTATGGCTACACCTTC
CDR3aa: CASSTGTANYGYTF

abundance: .
j_gene: TRBJ2-7
v_gene: TRBV30
d_gene: .
CDR3nt: TGTGCCTGGAGTGTAGGTAGCAACTCCTACGAGCAGTACTTC
CDR3aa: CAWSVGSNSYEQYF

abundance: .
j_gene: TRBJ2-7
v_gene: TRBV27
d_gene: .
CDR3nt: TGTGCCAGCAGTTTAACTGGGGTACAGGGTATCCACGAGCAGTACTTC
CDR3aa: CASSLTGVQGIHEQYF

abundance: .
j_gene: TRBJ2-1
v_gene: TRBV28
d_gene: TRBD1
CDR3nt: TGTGCCAGCAGTTTAAGTGGGACAGGGTACAATGAGCAGTTCTTC
CDR3aa: CASSLSGTGYNEQFF

abundance: .
j_gene: TRBJ2-7
v_gene: TRBV6-1
d_gene: .
CDR3nt: TGTGCCAGCAGTGAATCGAACGGATTTTCTAGCTCCTACGAGCAGTACTTC
CDR3aa: CASSESNGFSSSYEQYF

abundance: .
j_gene: TRBJ2-1
v_gene: TRBV13
d_gene: .
CDR3nt: TGTGCCAGCAGCTTAGTCGATCGGGATGAGCAGTTCTTC
CDR3aa: CASSLVDRDEQFF

abundance: .
j_gene: TRBJ2-2
v_gene: TRBV7-9
d_gene: .
CDR3nt: TGTGCCAGCAGCTTAGAAGGACCGAACACCGGGGAGCTGTTTTTT
CDR3aa: CASSLEGPNTGELFF

abundance: .
j_gene: TRBJ2-3
v_gene: TRBV5-4
d_gene: TRBD1
CDR3nt: TGTGCCAGCAGTTTGGACAGGGGTGCTAGCACAGATACGCAGTATTTT
CDR3aa: CASSLDRGASTDTQYF

abundance: .
j_gene: TRBJ1-3
v_gene: TRBV4-1
d_gene: .
CDR3nt: TGCGCCAGCAGCCAAGAGCCCTGGCAGTTCGGTGGAAACACCATATATTTT
CDR3aa: CASSQEPWQFGGNTIYF

abundance: .
j_gene: TRBJ2-1
v_gene: TRBV15
d_gene: TRBD1
CDR3nt: TGTGCCACCAGCAACCGGGACAGGGTGGGGGAGCAGTTCTTC
CDR3aa: CATSNRDRVGEQFF

abundance: .
j_gene: TRBJ2-5
v_gene: TRBV5-1
d_gene: TRBD1
CDR3nt: TGCGCCAGCAGACTTTGGACAGGGGTGGGGGAGACCCAGTACTTC
CDR3aa: CASRLWTGVGETQYF

abundance: .
j_gene: TRBJ2-7
v_gene: TRBV6-6
d_gene: .
CDR3nt: TGTGCCAGCAGCTCAGGGTCCTTGAGCTCCTACGAGCAGTACTTC
CDR3aa: CASSSGSLSSYEQYF

abundance: .
j_gene: TRBJ2-3
v_gene: TRBV9
d_gene: .
CDR3nt: TGTGCCAGCAGCGTAGGACCAGATACGCAGTATTTT
CDR3aa: CASSVGPDTQYF

abundance: .
j_gene: TRBJ2-7
v_gene: TRBV5-1
d_gene: .
CDR3nt: TGCGCCAGCAGCTTGGACTATCTTAGAGAGCAGTACTTC
CDR3aa: CASSLDYLREQYF

abundance: .
j_gene: TRBJ2-7
v_gene: TRBV9
d_gene: .
CDR3nt: TGTGCCAGCAGCGAAGACCGGGACACCGGGGAGCAGTACTTC
CDR3aa: CASSEDRDTGEQYF

abundance: .
j_gene: TRBJ2-2
v_gene: TRBV6-1
d_gene: .
CDR3nt: TGTGCCAGCAGTGAAGGGAACGGGGAGCTGTTTTTT
CDR3aa: CASSEGNGELFF

abundance: .
j_gene: TRBJ2-7
v_gene: TRBV2
d_gene: .
CDR3nt: TGTGCCAGCAGTGGGTCGGGTCGCGAGCAGTACTTC
CDR3aa: CASSGSGREQYF

abundance: .
j_gene: TRBJ2-7
v_gene: TRBV4-1
d_gene: TRBD1
CDR3nt: TGCGCCAGCAGCCAAGAGACGGCAGGGGGCGACGAGCAGTACTTC
CDR3aa: CASSQETAGGDEQYF

abundance: .
j_gene: TRBJ1-5
v_gene: TRBV6-1
d_gene: .
CDR3nt: TGTGCCAGCAGTGAATCGGGACAATCCCAGCATTTT
CDR3aa: CASSESGQSQHF

abundance: .
j_gene: TRBJ2-7
v_gene: TRBV19
d_gene: .
CDR3nt: TGTGCCAGTAGTATAGACCCCCGGGCGACACTCTACGAGCAGTACTTC
CDR3aa: CASSIDPRATLYEQYF

abundance: .
j_gene: TRBJ2-5
v_gene: TRBV28
d_gene: TRBD2
CDR3nt: TGTGCCAGCAGTTTGGGACTAGCGGGAGCCCAAGAGACCCAGTACTTC
CDR3aa: CASSLGLAGAQETQYF

abundance: .
j_gene: TRBJ2-5
v_gene: TRBV28
d_gene: .
CDR3nt: TGTGCCAGCAGTTTACAGGGATCGACAGACGAATCCAAGTTGGGGACCCAGTACTTC
CDR3aa: CASSLQGSTDESKLGTQYF

abundance: .
j_gene: TRBJ1-1
v_gene: TRBV19
d_gene: .
CDR3nt: TGTGCCAGTAGTATAGTCCCGGGCAATGAAGCTTTCTTT
CDR3aa: CASSIVPGNEAFF

abundance: .
j_gene: TRBJ2-1
v_gene: TRBV27
d_gene: .
CDR3nt: TGTGCCAGCAGTTCCCTCGACTGGTCAAGCTCCTACAATGAGCAGTTCTTC
CDR3aa: CASSSLDWSSSYNEQFF

abundance: .
j_gene: TRBJ2-7
v_gene: TRBV6-5
d_gene: .
CDR3nt: TGTGCCAGCAGTTTGAGTTTGGCTGGTTCCTACGAGCAGTACTTC
CDR3aa: CASSLSLAGSYEQYF

abundance: .
j_gene: TRBJ2-7
v_gene: TRBV5-6
d_gene: .
CDR3nt: TGTGCCAGCAGCCGGGACCGGAACTCCTACGAGCAGTACTTC
CDR3aa: CASSRDRNSYEQYF

abundance: .
j_gene: TRBJ1-2
v_gene: TRBV9
d_gene: TRBD1
CDR3nt: TGTGCCAGCAGCGGAGGGGACAGACTTGCTTATGGCTACACCTTC
CDR3aa: CASSGGDRLAYGYTF

abundance: .
j_gene: TRBJ2-7
v_gene: TRBV6-5
d_gene: .
CDR3nt: TGTGCCAGCAGAGGGACGGCTTACTACGAGCAGTACTTC
CDR3aa: CASRGTAYYEQYF

abundance: .
j_gene: TRBJ1-1
v_gene: TRBV25-1
d_gene: TRBD1
CDR3nt: TGTGCCAGCAGTGAGGGACAGGGGGGTGTGAACACTGAAGCTTTCTTT
CDR3aa: CASSEGQGGVNTEAFF

abundance: .
j_gene: TRBJ1-4
v_gene: TRBV6-5
d_gene: TRBD1
CDR3nt: TGTGCCAGCAGCGGGACAGGGAATGAAAAACTGTTTTTT
CDR3aa: CASSGTGNEKLFF

abundance: .
j_gene: TRBJ2-3
v_gene: TRBV30
d_gene: .
CDR3nt: TGTGCCTGGATGGGCGGACCACCAGATACGCAGTATTTT
CDR3aa: CAWMGGPPDTQYF

abundance: .
j_gene: TRBJ2-7
v_gene: TRBV5-4
d_gene: .
CDR3nt: TGTGCCAGCAGCTCGGACAGTTCCTACGAGCAGTACTTC
CDR3aa: CASSSDSSYEQYF

abundance: .
j_gene: TRBJ2-2
v_gene: TRBV13
d_gene: .
CDR3nt: TGTGCCAGCAGCGCCCAGGACAGTAACACCGGGGAGCTGTTTTTT
CDR3aa: CASSAQDSNTGELFF

abundance: .
j_gene: TRBJ2-7
v_gene: TRBV5-6
d_gene: .
CDR3nt: TGTGCCAGCAGCTTGACTCTCGGAGCCTCCTACGAGCAGTACTTC
CDR3aa: CASSLTLGASYEQYF

abundance: .
j_gene: TRBJ2-1
v_gene: TRBV5-4
d_gene: TRBD2
CDR3nt: TGTGCCAGCAGCTCCCGGGACTACCCCTACAATGAGCAGTTCTTC
CDR3aa: CASSSRDYPYNEQFF

abundance: .
j_gene: TRBJ2-5
v_gene: TRBV27
d_gene: .
CDR3nt: TGTGCCAGCAGTTTAGGACGCTGGGTGGAGACCCAGTACTTC
CDR3aa: CASSLGRWVETQYF

abundance: .
j_gene: TRBJ2-7
v_gene: TRBV5-1
d_gene: TRBD2
CDR3nt: TGCGCCAGCAGCTTAAGCGGGGGAAACTCCTACGAGCAGTACTTC
CDR3aa: CASSLSGGNSYEQYF

abundance: .
j_gene: TRBJ2-1
v_gene: TRBV6-1
d_gene: TRBD2
CDR3nt: TGTGCCAGCAGTGAAGCACTAGCGGGAGGCTACAATGAGCAGTTCTTC
CDR3aa: CASSEALAGGYNEQFF

abundance: .
j_gene: TRBJ2-5
v_gene: TRBV6-5
d_gene: .
CDR3nt: TGTGCCAGCAGTTATGTTACGGGAGTGGGAGAGACCCAGTACTTC
CDR3aa: CASSYVTGVGETQYF

abundance: .
j_gene: TRBJ1-2
v_gene: TRBV6-1
d_gene: .
CDR3nt: TGTGCCAGCAGTGTTCGAGGGCTAAACTATGGCTACACCTTC
CDR3aa: CASSVRGLNYGYTF

abundance: .
j_gene: TRBJ1-1
v_gene: TRBV30
d_gene: .
CDR3nt: TGTGCCTGGAGTGCGCAGTGGAACACTGAAGCTTTCTTT
CDR3aa: CAWSAQWNTEAFF

abundance: .
j_gene: TRBJ2-5
v_gene: TRBV5-5
d_gene: .
CDR3nt: TGTGCCAGCAGTTCACCCCAGGGACAAGAGACCCAGTACTTC
CDR3aa: CASSSPQGQETQYF

abundance: .
j_gene: TRBJ2-5
v_gene: TRBV2
d_gene: TRBD2
CDR3nt: TGTGCCAGCAGTGAAGAAGTGCTAGCGGGACAAGAGACCCAGTACTTC
CDR3aa: CASSEEVLAGQETQYF

abundance: .
j_gene: TRBJ1-1
v_gene: TRBV5-1
d_gene: .
CDR3nt: TGCGCCAGCACCTTGGGGGGGACTGAAGCTTTCTTT
CDR3aa: CASTLGGTEAFF

abundance: .
j_gene: TRBJ2-5
v_gene: TRBV9
d_gene: .
CDR3nt: TGTGCCAGCAGCATCGACGGGACACCTCAAGAGACCCAGTACTTC
CDR3aa: CASSIDGTPQETQYF

abundance: .
j_gene: TRBJ2-3
v_gene: TRBV7-8
d_gene: .
CDR3nt: TGTGCCAGCAGCTTAGAGGGGAACACAGATACGCAGTATTTT
CDR3aa: CASSLEGNTDTQYF

abundance: .
j_gene: TRBJ2-4
v_gene: TRBV7-8
d_gene: .
CDR3nt: TGTGCCAGCAGCTCGTTTAGGGAAAGGGCCGAGGCCAAAAACATTCAGTACTTC
CDR3aa: CASSSFRERAEAKNIQYF

abundance: .
j_gene: TRBJ1-1
v_gene: TRBV28
d_gene: .
CDR3nt: TGTGCCAGCAGTTTCAGGGGCATGAACACTGAAGCTTTCTTT
CDR3aa: CASSFRGMNTEAFF

abundance: .
j_gene: TRBJ2-5
v_gene: TRBV9
d_gene: .
CDR3nt: TGTGCCAGCAGCGTTGGCGGGGGCGTGAGAGAGACCCAGTACTTC
CDR3aa: CASSVGGGVRETQYF

abundance: .
j_gene: TRBJ2-5
v_gene: TRBV6-5
d_gene: TRBD1
CDR3nt: TGTGCCAGCAGCCCCCGGGACAGAGGGGAGACCCAGTACTTC
CDR3aa: CASSPRDRGETQYF